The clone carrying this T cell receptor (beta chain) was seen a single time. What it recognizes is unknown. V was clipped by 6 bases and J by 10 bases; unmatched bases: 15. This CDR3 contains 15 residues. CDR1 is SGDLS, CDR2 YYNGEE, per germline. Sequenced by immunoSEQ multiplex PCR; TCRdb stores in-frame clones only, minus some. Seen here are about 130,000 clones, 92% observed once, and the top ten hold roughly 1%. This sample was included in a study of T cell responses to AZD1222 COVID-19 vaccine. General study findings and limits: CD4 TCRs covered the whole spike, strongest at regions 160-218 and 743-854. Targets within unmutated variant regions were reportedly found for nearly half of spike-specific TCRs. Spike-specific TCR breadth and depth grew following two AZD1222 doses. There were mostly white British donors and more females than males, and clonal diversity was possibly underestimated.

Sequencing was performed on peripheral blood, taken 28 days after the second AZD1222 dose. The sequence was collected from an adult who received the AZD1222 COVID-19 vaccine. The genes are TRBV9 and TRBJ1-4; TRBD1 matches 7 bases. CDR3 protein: CASNIGTEEGGKLFF. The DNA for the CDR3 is TGTGCCAGCAACATAGGGACAGAAGAGGGGGGAAAACTGTTTTTT.